Given below is one TCR beta chain in context. Its antigen remains unidentified. These data come from a study of shared clonotypes between healthy human individuals. Study-wide results and limits: Compared with memory subsets, naive subsets generally had larger estimated richness. Represented diversity, genetic and exposure-history alike, was limited by few donors. When compared with the clonotypes that were shared by all four sorted-subset donors, the non-shared clonotypes turned out to have lower generation probabilities.

This CDR3 is built from 14 residues. With 10 bases clipped from V and 1 base from J, the junction kept 3 bases outside the gene matches. The germline CDR1 and CDR2 sequences are KGHSH and LQKENI. Repertoires were generated with immunoSEQ multiplex PCR, while TCRdb's copy carries only in-frame clones and drops some. This sample carries some 2,400,000 clones, almost 96% of them seen once, and the ten largest clones take approximately 0.13%. The clonotype was recovered from a young man in good health. Sequencing was done on a sample of naive CD4+ T cells sorted from blood. Subset described: CD45RA+ positively selected. The chain has TRBV18 and TRBJ2-2, with TRBD2 identical over 10 bases. The CDR3 DNA follows: TGTGCCACCCGGACTAGCGGGAACACCGGGGAGCTGTTTTTT. Translation: CATRTSGNTGELFF.